This is a list of T cell receptor beta chains from one sample in a study of long-term antiretroviral therapy in people with HIV. Assay: immunoSEQ multiplex PCR; the TCRdb copy retains only in-frame clones and omits some. The table shows 13,000 or so clones, with about 80% occurring only once. Source: unsorted PBMCs, taken 3.2 years before starting antiretroviral therapy. These receptor sequences come from a man aged 40-50 years with HIV. CDR3s include the opening cysteine and the closing phenylalanine or tryptophan. Fields, in order: J gene, D gene, clone size, V gene, CDR3 protein, CDR3 DNA. The D gene is left open where the match is weak. Size tells how often a clone was seen (once, few, many) or the class of an expanded clone, and some rows leave it out.

J gene: TRBJ1-3; D gene: -; clone size: -; V gene: TRBV5-1; CDR3 protein: CASSLDWPSGNTIYF; CDR3 DNA: TGCGCCAGCAGCTTGGACTGGCCATCTGGAAACACCATATATTTT
J gene: TRBJ2-4; D gene: -; clone size: -; V gene: TRBV27; CDR3 protein: CASSPQGGRVNIQYF; CDR3 DNA: TGTGCCAGCAGTCCACAGGGGGGGCGTGTGAACATTCAGTACTTC
J gene: TRBJ2-7; D gene: -; clone size: -; V gene: TRBV6-1; CDR3 protein: CASSGYWVYEQYF; CDR3 DNA: TGTGCCTCTTCCGGGTATTGGGTGTACGAGCAGTACTTC
J gene: TRBJ1-4; D gene: TRBD1; clone size: -; V gene: TRBV19; CDR3 protein: CASSPWGQGSEKLFF; CDR3 DNA: TGTGCCAGTAGTCCATGGGGACAGGGGAGTGAAAAACTGTTTTTT
J gene: TRBJ2-7; D gene: TRBD1; clone size: few; V gene: TRBV5-4; CDR3 protein: CASSLFQGADEQYF; CDR3 DNA: TGTGCCAGCAGCCTCTTTCAGGGGGCGGACGAGCAGTACTTC
J gene: TRBJ2-3; D gene: TRBD2; clone size: once; V gene: TRBV18; CDR3 protein: CASSPTGTSGSPTDTQYF; CDR3 DNA: TGTGCCAGCTCACCTACCGGGACTAGCGGGTCACCGACAGATACGCAGTATTTT
J gene: TRBJ2-7; D gene: -; clone size: -; V gene: TRBV4-1; CDR3 protein: CASSQVPVLPYEQYF; CDR3 DNA: TGCGCCAGCAGCCAAGTCCCAGTTCTACCCTACGAGCAGTACTTC
J gene: TRBJ2-7; D gene: -; clone size: once; V gene: TRBV19; CDR3 protein: CASSFPVPGFEQYF; CDR3 DNA: TGTGCCAGTAGTTTTCCTGTCCCTGGTTTCGAGCAGTACTTC
J gene: TRBJ1-3; D gene: -; clone size: -; V gene: TRBV6-1; CDR3 protein: CASSEGIVSGNTIYF; CDR3 DNA: TGTGCCAGCAGCGAAGGCATTGTCTCTGGAAACACCATATATTTT
J gene: TRBJ2-3; D gene: -; clone size: few; V gene: TRBV13; CDR3 protein: CASVRGGSTDTQYF; CDR3 DNA: TGTGCCAGCGTTAGGGGGGGTAGCACAGATACGCAGTATTTT
J gene: TRBJ1-1; D gene: -; clone size: few; V gene: TRBV5-8; CDR3 protein: CASSLAEGSNTEAFF; CDR3 DNA: TGTGCCAGCAGCTTGGCCGAGGGTTCGAACACTGAAGCTTTCTTT
J gene: TRBJ1-2; D gene: -; clone size: -; V gene: TRBV15; CDR3 protein: CATSARWGEGYTF; CDR3 DNA: TGTGCCACCAGCGCCCGCTGGGGGGAAGGCTACACCTTC
J gene: TRBJ1-1; D gene: -; clone size: -; V gene: TRBV19; CDR3 protein: CASSSRDRVNTEAFF; CDR3 DNA: TGTGCCAGTAGTTCCCGGGACCGAGTGAACACTGAAGCTTTCTTT
J gene: TRBJ2-3; D gene: -; clone size: -; V gene: TRBV2; CDR3 protein: CASSVKGDTQYF; CDR3 DNA: TGTGCCAGCAGTGTTAAGGGGGATACGCAGTATTTT
J gene: TRBJ2-1; D gene: TRBD2; clone size: -; V gene: TRBV25-1; CDR3 protein: CASSVGLAGGYNEQFF; CDR3 DNA: TGTGCCAGCAGTGTCGGACTAGCGGGGGGATACAATGAGCAGTTCTTC
J gene: TRBJ2-3; D gene: -; clone size: -; V gene: TRBV5-1; CDR3 protein: CASSLDGTVPTDTQYF; CDR3 DNA: TGCGCCAGCAGCTTGGATGGGACCGTACCCACAGATACGCAGTATTTT
J gene: TRBJ2-7; D gene: TRBD1; clone size: -; V gene: TRBV29-1; CDR3 protein: CSVEGQGALEQYF; CDR3 DNA: TGCAGCGTTGAGGGACAGGGGGCTCTCGAGCAGTACTTC